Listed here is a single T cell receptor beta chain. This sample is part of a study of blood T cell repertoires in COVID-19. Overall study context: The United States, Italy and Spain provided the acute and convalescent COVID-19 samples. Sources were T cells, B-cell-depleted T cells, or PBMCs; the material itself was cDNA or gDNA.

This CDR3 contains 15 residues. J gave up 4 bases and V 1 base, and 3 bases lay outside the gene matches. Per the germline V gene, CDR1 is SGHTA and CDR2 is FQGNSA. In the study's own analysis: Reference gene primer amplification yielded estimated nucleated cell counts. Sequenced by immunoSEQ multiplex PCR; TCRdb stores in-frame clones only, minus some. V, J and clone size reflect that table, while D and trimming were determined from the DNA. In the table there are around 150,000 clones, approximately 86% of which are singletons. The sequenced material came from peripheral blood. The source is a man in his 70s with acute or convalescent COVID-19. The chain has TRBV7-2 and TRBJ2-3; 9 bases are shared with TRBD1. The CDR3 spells CASSLGTGVSDTQYF. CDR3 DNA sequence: TGTGCCAGCAGCTTAGGGACAGGGGTGTCAGATACGCAGTATTTT. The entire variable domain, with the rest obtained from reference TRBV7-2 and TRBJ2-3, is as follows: GAGVSQSPSNKVTEKGKDVELRCDPISGHTALYWYRQSLGQGLEFLIYFQGNSAPDKSGLPSDRFSAERTGGSVSTLTIQRTQQEDSAVYLCASSLGTGVSDTQYFGPGTRLTVL.